Listed here are 18 T cell receptor beta chains from one sample, sequenced in a study of cytomegalovirus exposure and HLA in healthy donors. PCR was performed using 60 Vbeta and 13 Jbeta primers. Repertoires were generated with immunoSEQ multiplex PCR, while TCRdb's copy carries only in-frame clones and drops some. The sample totals approximately 200,000 clones. Specimen: PBMCs. The receptors derive from a boy aged 5-17 years in good health and CMV-seronegative.

The chain recombines TRBV27 with TRBJ2-7; maybe TRBD1 (6 bases). V was pared by 6 bases and J by 3 bases, with 12 bases between. Germline loops: CDR1 MNHEY, CDR2 SMNVEV (reference sequence). The CDR3 covers 13 residues. DNA for the CDR3: TGTGCCAGCAGCTTCGGACAGAACTACGAGCAGTACTTC. Translated, it gives CASSFGQNYEQYF.

The rearrangement joins TRBV9 to TRBJ1-1, with no clear D. The CDR3 covers 13 residues. Germline V gene lookup returns CDR1 SGDLS and CDR2 YYNGEE. Trimming left V 5 bases short and J 2 bases short, with 10 bases between. CDR3 residues: CASRATLNTEAFF. As DNA, the CDR3 is TGTGCCAGCAGGGCAACGCTCAACACTGAAGCTTTCTTT. The full variable domain, with the rest looked up from reference TRBV9 and TRBJ1-1, is DSGVTQTPKHLITATGQRVTLRCSPRSGDLSVYWYQQSLDQGLQFLIQYYNGEERAKGNILERFSAQQFPDLHSELNLSSLELGDSALYFCASRATLNTEAFFGQGTRLTVV.

V and J are TRBV6-5 and TRBJ2-5; D remains unclear. The J call may be in error: the DNA end matches TRBJ2-7 better. Germline CDR1 reads MNHEY; CDR2 reads SVGAGI. The CDR3 runs 15 residues. The CDR3: CASSPRVNKDYEQYF. The DNA of the CDR3 is TGTGCCAGCAGTCCTCGGGTAAACAAAGACTACGAGCAGTACTTC.

The chain joins TRBV5-1 to TRBJ2-2; 8 bases match TRBD1. CDR1 and CDR2 from the germline V gene are SGHRS and YFSETQ. J was trimmed by 5 bases and V by 4 bases; bases with no gene match: 7. The CDR3 is made up of 15 amino acids. This CDR3 is CASSLGTGGTGELFF. The CDR3 coding sequence is TGCGCCAGCAGCCTAGGGACAGGTGGAACCGGGGAGCTGTTTTTT. Variable domain in full (rest from reference TRBV5-1 and TRBJ2-2): KAGVTQTPRYLIKTRGQQVTLSCSPISGHRSVSWYQQTPGQGLQFLFEYFSETQRNKGNFPGRFSGRQFSNSRSEMNVSTLELGDSALYLCASSLGTGGTGELFFGEGSRLTVL.

This chain links TRBV4-1 with TRBJ2-3; 7 positions match TRBD1. The germline V gene encodes CDR1 MGHRA and CDR2 YSYEKL. This CDR3 has 13 residues. Trimming took 4 bases from V and 9 from J; bases not matched to a gene: 7. CDR3 residues: CASSLNRGVTQYF. For the CDR3, the DNA is TGCGCCAGCAGCCTTAACAGGGGAGTGACGCAGTATTTT.

V gene TRBV4-1 combines with J gene TRBJ2-7; 10 bases agree with TRBD2. This CDR3 spans 15 amino acids. The germline V gene encodes CDR1 MGHRA and CDR2 YSYEKL. Losses at the gene ends were 4 bases for V and 4 bases for J; bases not matched to a gene: 7. The CDR3, as DNA: TGCGCCAGCAGCCTAGCGGGGGGCCATGAATACGAGCAGTACTTC. Protein: CASSLAGGHEYEQYF.

V and J are TRBV6-5 and TRBJ2-3; a possible D gene is TRBD2 (5 bases). The CDR3 extends over 14 amino acids. Trimming cost V 5 bases and J 3 bases, with 12 bases left between them. Germline CDR1 MNHEY, CDR2 SVGAGI. Written as DNA, the CDR3 is TGTGCCAGCAGTCCCGATCGAGGGACAGATACGCAGTATTTT. Translating it yields CASSPDRGTDTQYF.

The V call is TRBV5-1, the J call TRBJ2-2; 8 bases are a match to TRBD2. With 4 bases clipped from V and 4 bases from J, the junction kept 3 bases outside the gene matches. The CDR3 consists of 14 residues. Germline CDR1 is SGHRS and CDR2 is YFSETQ. The CDR3 here is CASSPGGTTGELFF. DNA of the CDR3: TGCGCCAGCAGCCCGGGGGGGACCACCGGGGAGCTGTTTTTT.

This chain links TRBV11-2 with TRBJ2-3; 8 bases are shared with TRBD2. The V gene end was trimmed by 5 bases and the J gene end by 4 bases; junction bases not matched to a gene: 11. This CDR3 region has 16 residues. Germline CDR1 reads SGHAT; CDR2 reads FQNNGV. CDR3 protein: CASSPPGLARADTQYF. The CDR3 DNA follows: TGTGCCAGCAGCCCACCCGGACTAGCTAGGGCAGATACGCAGTATTTT.

This chain links TRBV5-6 with TRBJ2-7; 10 bases fit TRBD2. This CDR3 is built from 16 residues. Germline V gene data show CDR1 as SGHDT and CDR2 as YYEEEE. The junction had 8 bases not matched to a gene; V was cut back by 4 bases and J by 1 base. The CDR3 sequence: CASSGGTSATSYEQYF. CDR3 sequence (DNA): TGTGCCAGCAGCGGGGGGACTAGCGCAACGTCCTACGAGCAGTACTTC.

The gene calls are TRBV27 and TRBJ1-1; D not resolved. Per the germline V gene, CDR1 is MNHEY and CDR2 is SMNVEV (reference sequence). V was shortened by 8 bases and J by 0 bases, with 10 bases between the two germline ends. The CDR3 totals 13 residues. The DNA for the CDR3 is TGTGCCAGCGGCCAGATTATGAACACTGAAGCTTTCTTT. Translation: CASGQIMNTEAFF.

The J gene is TRBJ1-2, the V gene TRBV28; D is ambiguous. Trimming stripped 3 bases from V and 8 bases from J, with 7 bases between. This CDR3 comprises 11 residues. CDR1 MDHEN and CDR2 SYDVKM come from the germline V gene. In DNA form, the CDR3 reads TGTGCCAGCAGTTTTGGGCGAGGCTACACCTTC. Its protein is CASSFGRGYTF.

The rearrangement joins TRBV28 to TRBJ1-3, with unresolved D. Germline V gene data show CDR1 as MDHEN and CDR2 as SYDVKM. V was trimmed by 1 base and J by 0 bases, leaving 10 bases between them. This CDR3 contains 16 residues. The CDR3 is CASSLFPGSSGNTIYF. In DNA form, the CDR3 reads TGTGCCAGCAGTTTATTCCCTGGTAGCTCTGGAAACACCATATATTTT.

V and J are TRBV4-1 and TRBJ1-3, with TRBD1 as a possible D gene (5 bases). Deletions cut 4 bases from V and 0 bases from J, with 10 bases between. The CDR3 is made up of 15 amino acids. The V gene's germline CDR1 is MGHRA and CDR2 YSYEKL. CDR3 DNA sequence: TGCGCCAGCAGCCGACCGGGACTCTCTGGAAACACCATATATTTT. It is translated as CASSRPGLSGNTIYF.

The chain combines TRBV7-6 with TRBJ1-4, with TRBD1 matching over 8 bases. The CDR3 covers 16 residues. V shed 5 bases, J shed 2 bases, and the junction held 7 bases outside the gene matches. CDR1 and CDR2 (germline): SGHVS, FNYEAQ. DNA of the CDR3: TGTGCCAGCAGCCAGAGCAGGGGGCTGACTAATGAAAAACTGTTTTTT. Translation gives CASSQSRGLTNEKLFF.

The chain uses TRBV4-1 and TRBJ1-2; 8 bases are a match to TRBD1. After removal of 3 bases from V and 8 bases from J, the junction contained 8 bases not matched to a gene. The CDR3 covers 14 residues. Germline CDR1 reads MGHRA; CDR2 reads YSYEKL. CDR3 bases: TGCGCCAGCAGCCAGATGACAGGGGTCGGCGGCTACACCTTC. Translating it yields CASSQMTGVGGYTF.

About this clone: Distinct nucleotide sequences in the sample also encode this CDR3. The chain has TRBV18 and TRBJ2-7; D is undetermined. Looked up from germline, CDR1 is KGHSH and CDR2 is LQKENI. The CDR3 sequence is 13 residues long. Trimming removed 3 bases at V and 5 bases at J, with 11 bases between. CDR3 protein: CASSPPGLDEQYF. CDR3 bases: TGTGCCAGCTCACCCCCCGGTCTGGACGAGCAGTACTTC.

CDR3 protein: CASSSQASEAFF. The CDR3 DNA sequence: TGTGCCAGCAGCTCCCAGGCCAGTGAAGCTTTCTTT. The J gene is TRBJ1-1, the V gene TRBV7-9, with unresolved D. Trimming left V 4 bases short and J 7 bases short, with 10 bases between. Germline loops: CDR1 SEHNR, CDR2 FQNEAQ (reference sequence). This CDR3 has 12 amino acids.